This TCR beta chain was found in a study of T cell responses to AZD1222 COVID-19 vaccine. Regarding the study as a whole: Donors were mostly white British, more females; clonal diversity possibly underestimated. It was only six AZD1222 recipients who were seropositive at baseline. Spike as a whole was targeted by vaccine-associated CD4 TCRs, dominant at 160-218 and 743-854.

Assay used: immunoSEQ multiplex PCR; TCRdb lists only in-frame clones, some missing. The repertoire holds 150,000 or so clones, with roughly 90% as singletons. Of note for this clone: The antigen is undetermined.

The CDR3 contains 13 residues. V gave up 5 bases and J gave up 5 bases; unmatched junction bases: 3. Germline lookup yields CDR1 SGHAT and CDR2 FQNNGV. The TCR originated in an adult who received the AZD1222 COVID-19 vaccine. V and J are TRBV11-2 and TRBJ2-1; 7 positions agree with TRBD1. This specimen was peripheral blood, taken 28 days after the second AZD1222 dose. The CDR3 is CASSLTGNNEQFF. CDR3 nucleotides: TGTGCCAGCAGCCTGACAGGGAACAATGAGCAGTTCTTC. The entire variable domain, with the rest obtained from reference TRBV11-2 and TRBJ2-1, is as follows: EAGVAQSPRYKIIEKRQSVAFWCNPISGHATLYWYQQILGQGPKLLIQFQNNGVVDDSQLPKDRFSAERLKGVDSTLKIQPAKLEDSAVYLCASSLTGNNEQFFGPGTRLTVL.